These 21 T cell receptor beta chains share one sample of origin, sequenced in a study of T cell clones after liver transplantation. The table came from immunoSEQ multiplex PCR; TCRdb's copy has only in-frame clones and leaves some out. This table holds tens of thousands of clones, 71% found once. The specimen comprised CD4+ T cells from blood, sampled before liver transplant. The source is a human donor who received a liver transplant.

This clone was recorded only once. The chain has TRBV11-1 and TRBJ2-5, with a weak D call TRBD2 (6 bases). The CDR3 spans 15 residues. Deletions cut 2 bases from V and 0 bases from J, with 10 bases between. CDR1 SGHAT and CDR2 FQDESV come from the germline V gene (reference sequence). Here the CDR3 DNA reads TGTGCCAGCAGCTTACAAGGCGGGGACCAAGAGACCCAGTACTTC. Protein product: CASSLQGGDQETQYF.

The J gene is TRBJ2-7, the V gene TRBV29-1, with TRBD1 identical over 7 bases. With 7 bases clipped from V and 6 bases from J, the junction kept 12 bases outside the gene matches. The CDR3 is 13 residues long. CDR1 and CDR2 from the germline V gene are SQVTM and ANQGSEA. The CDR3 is CSGSQGRRFEQYF. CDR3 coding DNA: TGCAGCGGCTCACAGGGGCGACGGTTCGAGCAGTACTTC.

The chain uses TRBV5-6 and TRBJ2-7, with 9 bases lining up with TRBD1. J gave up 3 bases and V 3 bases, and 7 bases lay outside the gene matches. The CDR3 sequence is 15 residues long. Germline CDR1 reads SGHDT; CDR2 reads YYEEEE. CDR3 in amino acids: CASSSWGQGNYEQYF. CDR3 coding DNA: TGTGCCAGCAGCTCGTGGGGACAGGGAAACTACGAGCAGTACTTC. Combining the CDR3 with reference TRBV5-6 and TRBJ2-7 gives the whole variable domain DAGVTQSPTHLIKTRGQQVTLRCSPKSGHDTVSWYQQALGQGPQFIFQYYEEEERQRGNFPDRFSGHQFPNYSSELNVNALLLGDSALYLCASSSWGQGNYEQYFGPGTRLTVT.

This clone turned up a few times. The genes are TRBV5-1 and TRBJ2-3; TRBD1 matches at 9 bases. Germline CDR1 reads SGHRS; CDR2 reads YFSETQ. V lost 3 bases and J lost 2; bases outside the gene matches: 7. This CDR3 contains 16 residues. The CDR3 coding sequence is TGCGCCAGCAGCTCCAGAACAGGGGGCATCACAGATACGCAGTATTTT. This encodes CASSSRTGGITDTQYF.

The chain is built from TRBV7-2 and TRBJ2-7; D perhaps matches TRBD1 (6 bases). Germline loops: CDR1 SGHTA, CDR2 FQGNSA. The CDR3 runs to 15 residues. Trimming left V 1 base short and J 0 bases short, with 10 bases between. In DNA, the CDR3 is TGTGCCAGCAGCTTAGGGGGACAAGCCTCCTACGAGCAGTACTTC. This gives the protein CASSLGGQASYEQYF.

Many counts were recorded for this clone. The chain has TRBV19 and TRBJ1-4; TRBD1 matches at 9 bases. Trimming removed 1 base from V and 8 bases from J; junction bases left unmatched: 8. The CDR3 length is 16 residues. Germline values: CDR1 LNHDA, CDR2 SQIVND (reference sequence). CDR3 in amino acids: CASSIGTGAGEEKLFF. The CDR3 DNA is TGTGCCAGTAGTATAGGGACAGGGGCCGGAGAAGAAAAACTGTTTTTT.

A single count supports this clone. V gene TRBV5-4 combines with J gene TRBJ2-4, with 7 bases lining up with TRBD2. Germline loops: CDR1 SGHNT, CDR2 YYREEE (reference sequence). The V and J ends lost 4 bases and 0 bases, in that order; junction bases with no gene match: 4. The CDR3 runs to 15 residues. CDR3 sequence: CASSARGVAKNIQYF. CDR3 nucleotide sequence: TGTGCCAGCAGCGCCCGGGGGGTAGCCAAAAACATTCAGTACTTC.

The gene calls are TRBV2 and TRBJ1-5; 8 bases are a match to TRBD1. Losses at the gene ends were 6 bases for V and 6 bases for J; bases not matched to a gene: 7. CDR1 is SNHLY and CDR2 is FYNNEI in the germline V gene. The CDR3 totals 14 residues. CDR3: CASSDRGRAQPQHF. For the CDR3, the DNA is TGTGCCAGCAGCGACAGGGGAAGGGCTCAGCCCCAGCATTTT.

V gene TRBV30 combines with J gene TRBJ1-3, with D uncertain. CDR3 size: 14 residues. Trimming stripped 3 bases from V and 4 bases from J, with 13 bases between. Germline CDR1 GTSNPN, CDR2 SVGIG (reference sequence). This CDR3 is CAWSAQAPGNTIYF. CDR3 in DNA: TGTGCCTGGAGCGCCCAGGCGCCCGGAAACACCATATATTTT.

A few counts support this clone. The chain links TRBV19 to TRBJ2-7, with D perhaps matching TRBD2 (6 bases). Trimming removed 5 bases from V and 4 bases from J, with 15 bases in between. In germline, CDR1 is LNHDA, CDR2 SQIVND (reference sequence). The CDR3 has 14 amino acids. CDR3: CASSPIGGRYEQYF. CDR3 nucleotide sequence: TGTGCCAGTAGTCCCATAGGAGGGAGGTACGAGCAGTACTTC. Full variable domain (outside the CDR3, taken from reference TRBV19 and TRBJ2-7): DGGITQSPKYLFRKEGQNVTLSCEQNLNHDAMYWYRQDPGQGLRLIYYSQIVNDFQKGDIAEGYSVSREKKESFPLTVTSAQKNPTAFYLCASSPIGGRYEQYFGPGTRLTVT.

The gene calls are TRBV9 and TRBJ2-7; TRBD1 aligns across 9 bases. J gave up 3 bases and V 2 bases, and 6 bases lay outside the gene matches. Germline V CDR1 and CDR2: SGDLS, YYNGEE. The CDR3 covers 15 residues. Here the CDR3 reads CASSVGDRALYEQYF. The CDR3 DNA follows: TGTGCCAGCAGCGTTGGGGACAGGGCCCTCTACGAGCAGTACTTC.

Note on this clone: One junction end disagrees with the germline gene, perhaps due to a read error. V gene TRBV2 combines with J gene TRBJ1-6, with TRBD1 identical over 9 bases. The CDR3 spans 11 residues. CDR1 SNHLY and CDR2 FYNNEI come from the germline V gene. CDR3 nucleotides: TGTGCCAGCAGTGAGGGGACAGGGCTATCTTTT. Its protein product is CASSEGTGLSF.

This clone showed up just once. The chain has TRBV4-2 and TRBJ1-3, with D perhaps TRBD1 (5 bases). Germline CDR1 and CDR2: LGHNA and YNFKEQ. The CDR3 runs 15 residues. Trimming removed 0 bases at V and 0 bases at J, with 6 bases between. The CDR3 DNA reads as TGTGCCAGCAGCCAAGAGGACAACTCTGGAAACACCATATATTTT. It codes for CASSQEDNSGNTIYF.

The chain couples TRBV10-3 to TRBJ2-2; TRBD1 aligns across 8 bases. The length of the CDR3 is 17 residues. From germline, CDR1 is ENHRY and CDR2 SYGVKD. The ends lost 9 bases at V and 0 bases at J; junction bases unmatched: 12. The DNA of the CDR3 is TGTGCCATTCGTCGCGGACAGGGTATTTCGAACACCGGGGAGCTGTTTTTT. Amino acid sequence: CAIRRGQGISNTGELFF.

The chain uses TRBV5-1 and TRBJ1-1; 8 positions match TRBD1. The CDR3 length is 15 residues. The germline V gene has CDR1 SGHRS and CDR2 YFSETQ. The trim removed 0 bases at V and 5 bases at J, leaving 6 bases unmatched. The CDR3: CASSLAHRGGTEAFF. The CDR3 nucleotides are TGCGCCAGCAGCTTGGCACACAGGGGGGGAACTGAAGCTTTCTTT.

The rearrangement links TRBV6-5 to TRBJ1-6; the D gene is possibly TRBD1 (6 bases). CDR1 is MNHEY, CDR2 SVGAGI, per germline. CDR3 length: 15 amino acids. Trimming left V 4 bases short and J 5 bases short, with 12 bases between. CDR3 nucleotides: TGTGCCAGCAGTTCTACAGGGACCCATAATTCACCCCTCCACTTT. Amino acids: CASSSTGTHNSPLHF.

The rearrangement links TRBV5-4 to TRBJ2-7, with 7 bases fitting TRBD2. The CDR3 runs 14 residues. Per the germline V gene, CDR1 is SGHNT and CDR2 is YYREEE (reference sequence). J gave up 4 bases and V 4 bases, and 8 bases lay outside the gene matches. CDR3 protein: CASSRSGAGYEQYF. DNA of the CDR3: TGTGCCAGCAGCAGGAGCGGGGCCGGATACGAGCAGTACTTC.

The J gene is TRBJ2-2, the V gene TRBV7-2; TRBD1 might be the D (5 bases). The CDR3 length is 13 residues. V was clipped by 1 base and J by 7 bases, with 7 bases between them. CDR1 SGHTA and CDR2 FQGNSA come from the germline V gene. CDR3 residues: CASSLEGFGELFF. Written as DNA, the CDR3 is TGTGCCAGCAGCTTAGAGGGGTTCGGGGAGCTGTTTTTT.

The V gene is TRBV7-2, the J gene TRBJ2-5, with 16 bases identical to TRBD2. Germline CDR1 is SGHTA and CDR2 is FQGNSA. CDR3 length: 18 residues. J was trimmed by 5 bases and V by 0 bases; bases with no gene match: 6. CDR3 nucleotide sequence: TGTGCCAGCAGCTTAGCGCATGGGACTAGCGGGGGGGCGGAGACCCAGTACTTC. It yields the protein CASSLAHGTSGGAETQYF.

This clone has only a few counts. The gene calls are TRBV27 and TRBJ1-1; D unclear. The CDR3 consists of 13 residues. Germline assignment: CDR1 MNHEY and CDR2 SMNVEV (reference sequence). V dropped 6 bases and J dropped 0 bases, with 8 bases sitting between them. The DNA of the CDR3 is TGTGCCAGCAGCTCGAGGATGAACACTGAAGCTTTCTTT. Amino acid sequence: CASSSRMNTEAFF.

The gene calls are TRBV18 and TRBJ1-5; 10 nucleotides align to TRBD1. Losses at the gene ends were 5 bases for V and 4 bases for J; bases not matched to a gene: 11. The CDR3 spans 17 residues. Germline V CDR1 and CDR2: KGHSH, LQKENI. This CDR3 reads CASSSAPGQGRNQPQHF. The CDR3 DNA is TGTGCCAGCTCATCCGCCCCGGGACAGGGGAGGAATCAGCCCCAGCATTTT.